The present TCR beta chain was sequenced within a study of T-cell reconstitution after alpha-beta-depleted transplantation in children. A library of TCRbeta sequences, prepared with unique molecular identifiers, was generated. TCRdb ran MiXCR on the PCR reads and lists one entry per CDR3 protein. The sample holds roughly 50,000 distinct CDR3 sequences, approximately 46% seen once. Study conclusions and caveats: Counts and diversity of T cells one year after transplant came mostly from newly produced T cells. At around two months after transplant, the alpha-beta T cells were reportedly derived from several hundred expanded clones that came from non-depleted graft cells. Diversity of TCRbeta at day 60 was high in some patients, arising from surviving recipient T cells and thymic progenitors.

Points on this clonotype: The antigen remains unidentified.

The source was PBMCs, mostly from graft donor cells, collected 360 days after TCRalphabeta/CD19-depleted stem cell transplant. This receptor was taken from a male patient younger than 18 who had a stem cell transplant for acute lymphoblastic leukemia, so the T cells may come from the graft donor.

CDR3 sequence reads: CASSVETGGHSPLHF. The CDR3 bases are TGTGCCAGCAGCGTCGAGACAGGGGGACATTCACCCCTCCACTTT. V is TRBV9 and J is TRBJ1-6, with 9 bases fitting TRBD1. The V and J ends lost 2 bases and 8 bases, in that order; junction bases with no gene match: 5. The CDR3 runs 15 residues. Germline V gives CDR1 SGDLS, CDR2 YYNGEE.